Listed below are T cell receptor beta chains from one sample, sequenced in a study of T cells after yellow fever vaccination. TCRdb fed the 5' RACE reads into MiXCR, producing one record per CDR3 protein. This sample carries 300,000 to 400,000 distinct CDR3 sequences, roughly 8.7% of them seen once, and the ten largest clones take roughly 18%. The sample here was PBMCs, taken on the day of the first yellow fever vaccination. Receptors originate from a man aged 18 to 35 who received the YFV17D yellow fever vaccine. Each CDR3 is given with its conserved first and last residue. A D gene is named only where the DNA matches it firmly. Some rows have no size entry. The others give once, few or many, or a class for an expanded clone.

j_gene: TRBJ1-5; v_gene: TRBV15; d_gene: TRBD1; abundance: few; CDR3nt: TGTGCCACCAGCAGATTAGACAGGGGGGATCAGCCCCAGCATTTT; CDR3aa: CATSRLDRGDQPQHF
j_gene: TRBJ1-2; v_gene: TRBV6-5; d_gene: -; abundance: -; CDR3nt: TGTGCCAGCAGATTACAGGATGTGACGGGGGGCTACACCTTC; CDR3aa: CASRLQDVTGGYTF
j_gene: TRBJ2-1; v_gene: TRBV5-1; d_gene: TRBD2; abundance: -; CDR3nt: TGCGCCAGCAGCTTACTAGCGGGGGAGGGGAATGAGCAGTTCTTC; CDR3aa: CASSLLAGEGNEQFF
j_gene: TRBJ1-3; v_gene: TRBV7-9; d_gene: -; abundance: few; CDR3nt: TGTGCCAGCAGCTTGGGGGGAGGCTCCGGAAACACCATATATTTT; CDR3aa: CASSLGGGSGNTIYF
j_gene: TRBJ2-5; v_gene: TRBV29-1; d_gene: -; abundance: -; CDR3nt: TGCAGCGTTTCGGGGCATGAGGAGACCCAGTACTTC; CDR3aa: CSVSGHEETQYF
j_gene: TRBJ2-2; v_gene: TRBV20-1; d_gene: TRBD2; abundance: few; CDR3nt: TGCAGTGCTAAAAATCTAGCGGGGGGGACAACCGGGGAGCTGTTTTTT; CDR3aa: CSAKNLAGGTTGELFF
j_gene: TRBJ2-1; v_gene: TRBV2; d_gene: -; abundance: many; CDR3nt: TGTGCCAGCAGTAAAACAGGGATTTCCTACAATGAGCAGTTCTTC; CDR3aa: CASSKTGISYNEQFF
j_gene: TRBJ1-4; v_gene: TRBV19; d_gene: -; abundance: -; CDR3nt: TGTGCCAGTAGGGGGGATGGAGAAAAACTGTTTTTT; CDR3aa: CASRGDGEKLFF
j_gene: TRBJ2-3; v_gene: TRBV10-3; d_gene: -; abundance: -; CDR3nt: TGTGCCATCCATCGGACTCTCACAGATACGCAGTATTTT; CDR3aa: CAIHRTLTDTQYF
j_gene: TRBJ2-1; v_gene: TRBV2; d_gene: -; abundance: -; CDR3nt: TGTGCCAGCAGTGTCGAAGGGGCGGGATACAATGAGCAGTTCTTC; CDR3aa: CASSVEGAGYNEQFF
j_gene: TRBJ2-7; v_gene: TRBV4-1; d_gene: TRBD1; abundance: -; CDR3nt: TGCGCCAGCAGCCAAGAAAGCCCCCGGACAGGCGCCTTGTACGAGCAGTACTTC; CDR3aa: CASSQESPRTGALYEQYF
j_gene: TRBJ2-3; v_gene: TRBV5-5; d_gene: -; abundance: -; CDR3nt: TGTGCCAGCAGCTTGGTCCCTAGTCTTGGAGATACGCAGTATTTT; CDR3aa: CASSLVPSLGDTQYF
j_gene: TRBJ2-2; v_gene: TRBV4-3; d_gene: TRBD1; abundance: -; CDR3nt: TGCGCCAGCAGCCAAGATCCGACAGGGCGGAACACCGGGGAGCTGTTTTTT; CDR3aa: CASSQDPTGRNTGELFF
j_gene: TRBJ2-5; v_gene: TRBV7-8; d_gene: -; abundance: -; CDR3nt: TGTGCCAGCAGCCCCACGACGTACCAAGAGACCCAGTACTTC; CDR3aa: CASSPTTYQETQYF
j_gene: TRBJ2-7; v_gene: TRBV6-1; d_gene: -; abundance: -; CDR3nt: TGTGCCAGCAGGGCGGGGACCCTGGCTTTGGGAGAGCAGTACTTC; CDR3aa: CASRAGTLALGEQYF
j_gene: TRBJ2-1; v_gene: TRBV19; d_gene: TRBD1; abundance: -; CDR3nt: TGTGCCAGTACCGGTTCCCGGGACAGGGATTACAATGAGCAGTTCTTC; CDR3aa: CASTGSRDRDYNEQFF
j_gene: TRBJ1-2; v_gene: TRBV2; d_gene: -; abundance: few; CDR3nt: TGTGCCAGCCCTGAAGGGATGTGGCCGGTCAACTATGGCTACACCTTC; CDR3aa: CASPEGMWPVNYGYTF
j_gene: TRBJ2-7; v_gene: TRBV27; d_gene: TRBD1; abundance: few; CDR3nt: TGTGCCAGCAGTTGGACAGGGGGCATTTTTTACGAGCAGTACTTC; CDR3aa: CASSWTGGIFYEQYF
j_gene: TRBJ2-3; v_gene: TRBV18; d_gene: TRBD2; abundance: many; CDR3nt: TGTGCCAGCTCACGAGCGGGGGGCTCGGGAGATACGCAGTATTTT; CDR3aa: CASSRAGGSGDTQYF
j_gene: TRBJ2-5; v_gene: TRBV7-2; d_gene: TRBD2; abundance: few; CDR3nt: TGTGCCAGCAGCTTAGCGCAGCTAGCGGGGGTGGAGACCCAGTACTTC; CDR3aa: CASSLAQLAGVETQYF
j_gene: TRBJ1-5; v_gene: TRBV27; d_gene: TRBD1; abundance: few; CDR3nt: TGTGCCAGCAGTCCGATACAGGGGGGTCAGCCCCAGCATTTT; CDR3aa: CASSPIQGGQPQHF
j_gene: TRBJ1-2; v_gene: TRBV7-3; d_gene: -; abundance: -; CDR3nt: TGTGCCAGCAGCTTATACGGGTATGGCTACACCTTC; CDR3aa: CASSLYGYGYTF
j_gene: TRBJ1-4; v_gene: TRBV12-3/TRBV12-4; d_gene: -; abundance: -; CDR3nt: TGTGCCAGCAGTCCGGGCCCTAGGAGTGAAAAACTGTTTTTT; CDR3aa: CASSPGPRSEKLFF
j_gene: TRBJ2-7; v_gene: TRBV4-3; d_gene: TRBD2; abundance: few; CDR3nt: TGCGCCAGCAGCCAAGATCCTAGCGGGGGCGCCGGGGGTTACGAGCAGTACTTC; CDR3aa: CASSQDPSGGAGGYEQYF
j_gene: TRBJ1-1; v_gene: TRBV14; d_gene: -; abundance: -; CDR3nt: TGTGCCAGCAGCCAAGATCGTTTGTCTGAAGCTTTCTTT; CDR3aa: CASSQDRLSEAFF
j_gene: TRBJ1-1; v_gene: TRBV30; d_gene: -; abundance: -; CDR3nt: TGTGCCTGGAGTACAGGAATAAGAGCTTTCTTT; CDR3aa: CAWSTGIRAFF
j_gene: TRBJ2-5; v_gene: TRBV11-1; d_gene: -; abundance: -; CDR3nt: TGTGCCAGGAGCTTACAGGCGCCCATCCAAGAGACCCAGTACTTC; CDR3aa: CARSLQAPIQETQYF
j_gene: TRBJ1-1; v_gene: TRBV10-3; d_gene: -; abundance: many; CDR3nt: TGTGCCATCACGACAGGTTTGAGCACTGAAGCTTTCTTT; CDR3aa: CAITTGLSTEAFF
j_gene: TRBJ2-5; v_gene: TRBV20-1; d_gene: TRBD2; abundance: -; CDR3nt: TGCAGTGCTGGGACTAGCGGGACCCAGTACTTC; CDR3aa: CSAGTSGTQYF
j_gene: TRBJ1-1; v_gene: TRBV7-2; d_gene: -; abundance: -; CDR3nt: TGTGCCAGCAGCAGAGAAACAGGGTACACTGAAGCTTTCTTT; CDR3aa: CASSRETGYTEAFF
j_gene: TRBJ2-3; v_gene: TRBV7-6; d_gene: TRBD2; abundance: few; CDR3nt: TGTGCCAGCAGCTTAGTCGCTAGCGGGAACACAGATACGCAGTATTTT; CDR3aa: CASSLVASGNTDTQYF
j_gene: TRBJ2-6; v_gene: TRBV27; d_gene: -; abundance: many; CDR3nt: TGTGCCAGCAGTTTATCTTCGGGGACTGGGGCCAACGTCCTGACTTTC; CDR3aa: CASSLSSGTGANVLTF
j_gene: TRBJ2-4; v_gene: TRBV5-4; d_gene: -; abundance: -; CDR3nt: TGTGCCAGCAGCCAATGGGACGCGTTAAACATTCAGTACTTC; CDR3aa: CASSQWDALNIQYF
j_gene: TRBJ1-2; v_gene: TRBV5-1; d_gene: -; abundance: -; CDR3nt: TGCGCCAGCAGATATAGGACAGCGGATGTTGCTGGCTACACCTTC; CDR3aa: CASRYRTADVAGYTF
j_gene: TRBJ2-3; v_gene: TRBV4-2; d_gene: -; abundance: many; CDR3nt: TGTGCCAGCAGCCAAGAGGGTAGCCCAGATACGCAGTATTTT; CDR3aa: CASSQEGSPDTQYF
j_gene: TRBJ2-5; v_gene: TRBV5-1; d_gene: TRBD1; abundance: few; CDR3nt: TGCGCCAGCAGCGCGGGACAGGTACAAGAGACCCAGTACTTC; CDR3aa: CASSAGQVQETQYF
j_gene: TRBJ2-7; v_gene: TRBV9; d_gene: TRBD2; abundance: few; CDR3nt: TGTGCCAGCAGCGTTACTAGCGGGACCTACGAGCAGTACTTC; CDR3aa: CASSVTSGTYEQYF
j_gene: TRBJ2-1; v_gene: TRBV5-1; d_gene: -; abundance: -; CDR3nt: TGCGCCAGCAGCTTGGGACAGGCCAATGAGCAGTTCTTC; CDR3aa: CASSLGQANEQFF
j_gene: TRBJ2-7; v_gene: TRBV4-2; d_gene: -; abundance: few; CDR3nt: TGTGCCAGCAGCCAAGATGGGGGGACATTCTCCTACGAGCAGTACTTC; CDR3aa: CASSQDGGTFSYEQYF
j_gene: TRBJ2-4; v_gene: TRBV11-2; d_gene: -; abundance: few; CDR3nt: TGTGCCAGCAGCTCCGTCCGAAAAGCCAAAAACATTCAGTACTTC; CDR3aa: CASSSVRKAKNIQYF
j_gene: TRBJ2-3; v_gene: TRBV5-6; d_gene: TRBD1; abundance: many; CDR3nt: TGTGCCAGCAGCCAAGTGGACAGGTATAGCACAGATACGCAGTATTTT; CDR3aa: CASSQVDRYSTDTQYF
j_gene: TRBJ1-1; v_gene: TRBV7-2; d_gene: TRBD1; abundance: few; CDR3nt: TGTGCCAGCAGAACGGGACAGAGGAACACTGAAGCTTTCTTT; CDR3aa: CASRTGQRNTEAFF
j_gene: TRBJ2-2; v_gene: TRBV5-1; d_gene: -; abundance: few; CDR3nt: TGCGCCAGCAGTAACCGAAGTATAGCCGGGGAGCTGTTTTTT; CDR3aa: CASSNRSIAGELFF
j_gene: TRBJ1-1; v_gene: TRBV27; d_gene: -; abundance: -; CDR3nt: TGTGCCAGCAGTCGCCTAACCCCCGGGGGGCCCGACACTGAAGCTTTCTTT; CDR3aa: CASSRLTPGGPDTEAFF
j_gene: TRBJ2-1; v_gene: TRBV7-2; d_gene: -; abundance: many; CDR3nt: TGTGCCAGCAGCCCTAGTCGCCCTCACAATGAGCAGTTCTTC; CDR3aa: CASSPSRPHNEQFF